Presented here are 4 T cell receptor beta chains from one specimen sequenced in a study of T cells expressing NK-cell markers. TCRdb reanalyzed the 5' RACE reads, giving one entry per CDR3 protein sequence and no DNA. Its listing shows a few hundred thousand distinct CDR3 sequences. The sample comprised blood T cells: a sorted CD56 or NKG2C T cell subset, CD4+ or CD8+ T cells, or bulk PBMC T cells (not recorded which). The source of these receptors is a man aged 18 to 69 in good health.

V is TRBV20-1 and J is TRBJ1-1. The CDR3 runs to 14 residues. CDR1 and CDR2 from the germline V gene are DFQATT and SNEGSKA (reference sequence). The chain's CDR3 is CSASPPGGETEAFF.

This chain connects TRBV5-1 to TRBJ2-7. The CDR3 extends over 14 amino acids. Germline CDR1 is SGHRS and CDR2 is YFSETQ. The CDR3 protein is CASSLIGFEFEQYF. The variable domain in full, completed from reference TRBV5-1 and TRBJ2-7, reads KAGVTQTPRYLIKTRGQQVTLSCSPISGHRSVSWYQQTPGQGLQFLFEYFSETQRNKGNFPGRFSGRQFSNSRSEMNVSTLELGDSALYLCASSLIGFEFEQYFGPGTRLTVT.

The chain carries TRBV7-3 and TRBJ2-1. The CDR3 length is 17 residues. Per the germline V gene, CDR1 is SGHTA and CDR2 is FQGTGA. The CDR3 sequence: CASSLTPTAFSYNEQFF.

This sequence joins TRBV27 and TRBJ2-3; TCRdb gives TRBD2 as the D gene, but with no DNA this cannot be confirmed. The CDR3 length is 13 residues. In germline, CDR1 is MNHEY, CDR2 SMNVEV (reference sequence). The CDR3: CASSRGTADTQYF.